The T cell receptor beta chain under discussion was sequenced for a study of vaccination effects on CD4 cells after COVID-19. Viral peptide pool expansion of antigen-specific CD4+ T cells preceded sequencing in the ViraFEST assay. Scientists isolated CD4+ T cells after a roughly ten-day culture period ended. A PCR test confirmed that the person had SARS-CoV-2 infection between March and December 2020. The researchers cultured approximately 2 million PBMC per well with 9.5 to 10 IU/ml IL-2 and 9.5 to 10 ug/ml peptides. Using immunoSEQ multiplex PCR, the repertoire was profiled, and TCRdb retains in-frame clones only, with some absent. The sample lists 20,000 to 30,000 clones; 65% to 85% were seen once. The CDR3 extends over 15 amino acids. The V gene lost 4 bases and the J gene lost 3 bases, with 16 bases spanning the gap. In germline, CDR1 is SGHDN, CDR2 FVKESK. With respect to this clone: Its antigen is still unknown.

This chain joins TRBV14 and TRBJ2-7; D possibly corresponds to TRBD2 (6 bases). The source of this sequence is a human donor who had a prior SARS-CoV-2 infection. The material sequenced was CD4+ T cells from PBMCs cultured with HCoV-NL63 spike peptides, taken before COVID-19 vaccination. The CDR3 nucleotides are TGTGCCAGCAGCCGCCGGGACTCCCTTTACTACGAGCAGTACTTC. It encodes CASSRRDSLYYEQYF.